This T cell receptor beta chain was identified during a study of OX40 agonist ivuxolimab in advanced cancers. Regarding the complete study: Ivuxolimab, which targeted the costimulatory receptor OX40 (CD134), was an agonistic, fully human IgG2 monoclonal antibody. Patients were allowed to have had prior anti-PD-1, anti-PD-L1 or anti-CTLA-4 therapy, and roughly two fifths of the dose-escalation patients had been treated with checkpoint inhibitors. The dose-escalation cohort was about 86% male with a mean age of approximately 60 years, ranging from roughly 20 to 80. The purpose of peripheral TCRbeta sequencing was to test whether ivuxolimab changed TCR sequence diversity and led to clonal T-cell expansion. Partial responses occurred in three dose-escalation patients: two with cutaneous melanoma and one with hepatocellular carcinoma. Intravenous ivuxolimab was administered to patients every 2 weeks at six dose levels: 0.01, 0.1, 0.3, 1.5, 3 and 10 mg/kg. The paper describes the monotherapy dose-escalation part (N = 52 patients) of the phase I trial of ivuxolimab. Of the 50 to 55 patients in dose escalation, about 20 had hepatocellular carcinoma, some 15 had melanoma, 9 had renal cell carcinoma and 9 had head and neck cancer.

From the germline V gene, CDR1 is SGHTA and CDR2 is FQGNSA. V is shortened by 4 bases, J by 7 bases, and the region joining them spans 14 bases. CDR3 length: 13 amino acids, cysteine to phenylalanine. Only the CDR3 part of the read is kept: 39 bases, read in frame from the first base. Paper-wide results and their limitations: At doses of 0.1 to 3.0 mg/kg, clonal expansion of both CD4+ and CD8+ T cells in blood was seen between baseline and week 6. Which antigens the clonally expanded peripheral T cells were specific for was not determined. Low levels of normalized T-cell clonal expansion were also seen in some nonresponding patients. Partial responders in the 0.1-3.0 mg/kg groups had among the lowest normalized peripheral clonal expansion, especially among CD8+ T cells. After ivuxolimab, more expanded clones were found on average in CD8+ T cells than in CD4+ T cells.

In the case of this clone: Its antigen has not been determined. The sample holds no much larger clone one base away, and base qualities are not on file.

Genomic DNA was extracted from sorted cells for sequencing of the TCRbeta CDR3 region. TCRbeta CDR3 regions were sequenced using the immunoSEQ Assay. TCRdb's version of the immuneACCESS table is confined to in-frame rearrangements and falls short of the full clone set. An unresolved V gene accounts for under half of the shortfall where checked; the remainder is of unknown origin. This sample holds 90,000 to 150,000 clones; 75% to 90% were observed only once. The top ten hold approximately 0.55% of the sample. Patients with autoimmune disease history or receiving systemic immunosuppression were excluded from the trial. Peripheral blood for TCR sequencing was collected from all dose cohorts at baseline, on cycle 4 day 1, and on cycle 7 day 1. Samples came from an open-label, multicenter, first-in-human phase I dose-escalation trial of ivuxolimab. Adults with locally advanced or metastatic head and neck squamous cell, hepatocellular, melanoma or renal cell carcinoma were enrolled in the trial. Before TCR sequencing, CD4+ T cells and CD8+ T cells were sorted from peripheral blood as separate populations.

This chain joins TRBV7-2 to TRBJ2-7, with TRBD1 as a weak D call on 7 bases. The sequencing used CD4+ or CD8+ T cells sorted from blood, collected in a trial of the OX40 agonist ivuxolimab. This TCR was recovered from an adult with an advanced solid tumor such as melanoma, head and neck, liver or kidney cancer. The DNA sequence is TGTGCCAGCAGCTCAGGGGGGAGAAGTGAGCAGTACTTC. This gives the protein CASSSGGRSEQYF.